This TCR beta chain was obtained from a study of cytomegalovirus exposure and HLA in healthy donors. Study-level results: Later genetic work tied a missense DCLRE1C variant to beta-chain V and J trimming. For most TCR beta V segments, an earlier analysis put the productive rate at about 87% or about 30% of the time.

PCR amplification relied on 60 Vbeta primers (plus 13 Jbeta primers). Assay used: immunoSEQ multiplex PCR; TCRdb lists only in-frame clones, some missing. The sample yields roughly 200,000 clones, approximately 86% seen once. In the case of this clone: The antigen remains undetermined.

The TCR sequence derives from a woman under 40 in good health and CMV-seronegative. Sequenced: PBMCs.

The CDR3 DNA reads TGCGCCAGCAGCGCCCGAGGGAGGGAGATAGCAGAGACCCAGTACTTC. Its protein is CASSARGREIAETQYF. The chain uses TRBV5-1 and TRBJ2-5, with 7 positions matching TRBD2. The CDR3 is 16 residues long. V dropped 4 bases and J dropped 4; count of bases not matched to a gene: 13. In germline, CDR1 is SGHRS, CDR2 YFSETQ.